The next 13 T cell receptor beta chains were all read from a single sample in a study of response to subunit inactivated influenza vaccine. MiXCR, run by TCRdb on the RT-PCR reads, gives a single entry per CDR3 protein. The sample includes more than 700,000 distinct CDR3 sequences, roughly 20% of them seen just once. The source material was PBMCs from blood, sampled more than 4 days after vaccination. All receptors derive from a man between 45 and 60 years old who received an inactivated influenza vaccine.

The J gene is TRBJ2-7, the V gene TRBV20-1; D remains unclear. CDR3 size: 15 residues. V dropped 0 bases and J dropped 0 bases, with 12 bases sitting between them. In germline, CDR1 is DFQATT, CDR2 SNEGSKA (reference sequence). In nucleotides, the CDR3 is TGCAGTGCTAGAGATGCTGGGAAAAGCTCCTACGAGCAGTACTTC. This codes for CSARDAGKSSYEQYF.

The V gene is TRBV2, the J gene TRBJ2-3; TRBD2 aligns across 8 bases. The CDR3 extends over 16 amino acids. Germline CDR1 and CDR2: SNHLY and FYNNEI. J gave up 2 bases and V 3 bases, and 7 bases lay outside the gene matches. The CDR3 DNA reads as TGTGCCAGCAGTGATGGCCTTAGCGGGATCACAGATACGCAGTATTTT. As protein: CASSDGLSGITDTQYF.

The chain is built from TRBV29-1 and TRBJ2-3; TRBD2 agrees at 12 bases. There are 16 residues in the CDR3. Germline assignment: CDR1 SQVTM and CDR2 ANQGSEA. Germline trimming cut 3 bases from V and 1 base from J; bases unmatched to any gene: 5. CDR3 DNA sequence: TGCAGCGTTGATCTAGCGGGAGGGCCGGGCACAGATACGCAGTATTTT. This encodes CSVDLAGGPGTDTQYF.

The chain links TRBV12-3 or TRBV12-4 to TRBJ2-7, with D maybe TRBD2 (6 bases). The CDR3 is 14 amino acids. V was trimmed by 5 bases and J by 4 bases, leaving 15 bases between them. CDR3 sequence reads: CASSRRRVKYEQYF. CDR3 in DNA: TGTGCCAGCAGTCGACGGAGGGTGAAGTACGAGCAGTACTTC.

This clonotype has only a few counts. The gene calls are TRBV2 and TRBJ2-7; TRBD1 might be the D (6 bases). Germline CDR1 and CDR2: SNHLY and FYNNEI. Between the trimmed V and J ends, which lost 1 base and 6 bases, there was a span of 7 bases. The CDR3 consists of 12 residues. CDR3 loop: CASSEDRAEQYF. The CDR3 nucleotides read TGTGCCAGCAGTGAAGACAGGGCCGAGCAGTACTTC.

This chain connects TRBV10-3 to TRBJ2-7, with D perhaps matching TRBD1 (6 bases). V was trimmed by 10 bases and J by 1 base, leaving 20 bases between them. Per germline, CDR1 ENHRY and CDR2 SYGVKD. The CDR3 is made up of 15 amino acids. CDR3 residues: CATTGQFDISYEQYF. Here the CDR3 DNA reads TGTGCCACCACTGGACAGTTCGACATTTCCTACGAGCAGTACTTC.

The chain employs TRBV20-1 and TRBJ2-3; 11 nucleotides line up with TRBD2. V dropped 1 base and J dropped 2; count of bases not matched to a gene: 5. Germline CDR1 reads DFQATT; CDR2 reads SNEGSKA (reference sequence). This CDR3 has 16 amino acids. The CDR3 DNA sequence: TGCAGTGCTAGAGCACTAGCGGGAGCTTCCACAGATACGCAGTATTTT. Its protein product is CSARALAGASTDTQYF.

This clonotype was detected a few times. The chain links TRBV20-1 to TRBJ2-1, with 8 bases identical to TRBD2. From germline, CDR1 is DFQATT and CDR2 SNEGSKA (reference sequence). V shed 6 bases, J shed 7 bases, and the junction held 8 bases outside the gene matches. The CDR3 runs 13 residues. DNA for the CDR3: TGCAGTGCAGAGCGGGGGCGGGGGAATGAGCAGTTCTTC. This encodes CSAERGRGNEQFF.

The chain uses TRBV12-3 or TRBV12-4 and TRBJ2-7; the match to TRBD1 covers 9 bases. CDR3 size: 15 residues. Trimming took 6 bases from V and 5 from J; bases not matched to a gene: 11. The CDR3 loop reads CASSTQGAPYDEQYF. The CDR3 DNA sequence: TGTGCCAGCAGCACACAGGGGGCCCCCTACGACGAGCAGTACTTC.

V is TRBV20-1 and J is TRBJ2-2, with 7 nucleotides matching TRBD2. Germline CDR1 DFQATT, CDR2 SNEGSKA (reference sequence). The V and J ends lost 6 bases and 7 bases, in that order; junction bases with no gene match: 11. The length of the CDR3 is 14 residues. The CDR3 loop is CSAEGRGGFGELFF. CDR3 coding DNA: TGCAGTGCAGAGGGTCGCGGGGGTTTCGGGGAGCTGTTTTTT.

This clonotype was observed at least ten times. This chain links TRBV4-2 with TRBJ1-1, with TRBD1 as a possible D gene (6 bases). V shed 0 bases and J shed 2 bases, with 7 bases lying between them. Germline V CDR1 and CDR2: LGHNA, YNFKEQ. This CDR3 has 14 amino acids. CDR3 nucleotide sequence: TGTGCCAGCAGCCAAGAGACAGGCAACACTGAAGCTTTCTTT. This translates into CASSQETGNTEAFF.

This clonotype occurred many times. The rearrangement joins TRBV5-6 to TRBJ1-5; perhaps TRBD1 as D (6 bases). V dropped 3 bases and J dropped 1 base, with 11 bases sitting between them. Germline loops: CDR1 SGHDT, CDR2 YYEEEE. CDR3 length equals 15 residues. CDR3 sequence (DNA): TGTGCCAGCAGCTCCGGGGGGCAGAGCAATCAGCCCCAGCATTTT. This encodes CASSSGGQSNQPQHF. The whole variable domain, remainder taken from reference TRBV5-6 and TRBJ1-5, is DAGVTQSPTHLIKTRGQQVTLRCSPKSGHDTVSWYQQALGQGPQFIFQYYEEEERQRGNFPDRFSGHQFPNYSSELNVNALLLGDSALYLCASSSGGQSNQPQHFGDGTRLSIL.

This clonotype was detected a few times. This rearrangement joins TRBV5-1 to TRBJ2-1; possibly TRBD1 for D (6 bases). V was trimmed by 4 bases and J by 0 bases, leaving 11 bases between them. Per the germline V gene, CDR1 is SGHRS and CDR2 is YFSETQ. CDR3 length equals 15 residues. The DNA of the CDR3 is TGCGCCAGCAGCGGCACAGGGTTCTCCTACAATGAGCAGTTCTTC. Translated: CASSGTGFSYNEQFF.